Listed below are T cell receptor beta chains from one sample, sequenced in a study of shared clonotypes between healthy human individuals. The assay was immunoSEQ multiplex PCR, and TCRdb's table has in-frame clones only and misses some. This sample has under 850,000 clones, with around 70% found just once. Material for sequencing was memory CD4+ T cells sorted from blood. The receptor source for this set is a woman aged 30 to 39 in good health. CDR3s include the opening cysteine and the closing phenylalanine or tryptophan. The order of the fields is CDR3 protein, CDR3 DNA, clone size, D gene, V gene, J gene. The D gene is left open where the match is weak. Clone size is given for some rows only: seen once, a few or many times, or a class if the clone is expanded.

CDR3aa: CASSKGQGTSGTGELFF
CDR3nt: TGCGCCAGCAGCAAGGGACAGGGGACATCTGGCACCGGGGAGCTGTTTTTT
abundance: -
d_gene: TRBD1
v_gene: TRBV5-1
j_gene: TRBJ2-2

CDR3aa: CASSLNWDNEQFF
CDR3nt: TGTGCCAGCAGCTTAAACTGGGACAATGAGCAGTTCTTC
abundance: -
d_gene: -
v_gene: TRBV7-8
j_gene: TRBJ2-1

CDR3aa: CSAATGPNTEAFF
CDR3nt: TGCAGCGCTGCGACGGGACCGAACACTGAAGCTTTCTTT
abundance: -
d_gene: -
v_gene: TRBV29-1
j_gene: TRBJ1-1

CDR3aa: CASSRDRGPLGPYEQYF
CDR3nt: TGTGCCAGCAGCCGGGACAGGGGGCCCCTCGGGCCCTACGAGCAGTACTTC
abundance: -
d_gene: TRBD1
v_gene: TRBV7-9
j_gene: TRBJ2-7

CDR3aa: CASSPSRGLQPQHF
CDR3nt: TGTGCCAGTAGTCCCAGCAGGGGGCTTCAGCCCCAGCATTTT
abundance: -
d_gene: TRBD1
v_gene: TRBV19
j_gene: TRBJ1-5

CDR3aa: CASSLVASGNGEQFF
CDR3nt: TGCGCCAGCAGCTTGGTTGCTAGCGGGAACGGTGAGCAGTTCTTC
abundance: -
d_gene: TRBD2
v_gene: TRBV5-1
j_gene: TRBJ2-1

CDR3aa: CASTRGRTDTQYF
CDR3nt: TGTGCCAGCACCAGGGGGCGAACAGATACGCAGTATTTT
abundance: few
d_gene: TRBD1
v_gene: TRBV5-6
j_gene: TRBJ2-3

CDR3aa: CASSDSHGQPQHF
CDR3nt: TGTGCCAGCAGTGACTCTCACGGTCAGCCCCAGCATTTT
abundance: -
d_gene: -
v_gene: TRBV6-4
j_gene: TRBJ1-5

CDR3aa: CASGPESQETQYF
CDR3nt: TGTGCCAGCGGGCCAGAGTCCCAAGAGACCCAGTACTTC
abundance: -
d_gene: -
v_gene: TRBV2
j_gene: TRBJ2-5

CDR3aa: CASSLASRTSGRGVGELFF
CDR3nt: TGCGCCAGCAGCTTGGCCTCTCGGACTAGCGGGAGGGGAGTCGGGGAGCTGTTTTTT
abundance: few
d_gene: TRBD2
v_gene: TRBV5-1
j_gene: TRBJ2-2

CDR3aa: CASSPRQGSGTEAFF
CDR3nt: TGTGCCAGCAGCCCCAGACAGGGGTCGGGGACTGAAGCTTTCTTT
abundance: -
d_gene: TRBD1
v_gene: TRBV4-2
j_gene: TRBJ1-1

CDR3aa: CASSLGLAGDGETQYF
CDR3nt: TGCGCCAGCAGCTTGGGTCTAGCGGGAGATGGAGAGACCCAGTACTTC
abundance: few
d_gene: TRBD2
v_gene: TRBV5-1
j_gene: TRBJ2-5

CDR3aa: CASSQPGQFLCNQPQHF
CDR3nt: TGCGCCAGCAGTCAACCGGGACAATTTTTATGCAATCAGCCCCAGCATTTT
abundance: -
d_gene: -
v_gene: TRBV23-1
j_gene: TRBJ1-5

CDR3aa: CASSGGAEGGYEQYF
CDR3nt: TGTGCCAGCAGCGGAGGCGCAGAGGGTGGGTACGAGCAGTACTTC
abundance: -
d_gene: -
v_gene: TRBV7-9
j_gene: TRBJ2-7

CDR3aa: CASSLLAGVSNEQFF
CDR3nt: TGCGCCAGCAGCTTACTAGCGGGAGTCTCGAATGAGCAGTTCTTC
abundance: -
d_gene: TRBD2
v_gene: TRBV5-1
j_gene: TRBJ2-1

CDR3aa: CASSVVSEYGTGELFF
CDR3nt: TGTGCCAGCAGTGTGGTTAGTGAGTACGGCACCGGGGAGCTGTTTTTT
abundance: -
d_gene: -
v_gene: TRBV25-1
j_gene: TRBJ2-2

CDR3aa: CASRTGWDYGYTF
CDR3nt: TGTGCCAGCAGAACAGGGTGGGACTATGGCTACACCTTC
abundance: once
d_gene: -
v_gene: TRBV6-1
j_gene: TRBJ1-2

CDR3aa: CASSQERDGPYEQYF
CDR3nt: TGCGCCAGCAGCCAAGAGCGGGACGGTCCCTACGAGCAGTACTTC
abundance: -
d_gene: -
v_gene: TRBV4-1
j_gene: TRBJ2-7

CDR3aa: CASSKLPLFTDTQYF
CDR3nt: TGTGCCAGCAGCAAACTCCCACTCTTCACAGATACGCAGTATTTT
abundance: -
d_gene: -
v_gene: TRBV7-2
j_gene: TRBJ2-3

CDR3aa: CASSIGLGQGRVEQYF
CDR3nt: TGTGCCAGTAGTATAGGACTGGGACAGGGACGGGTTGAGCAGTACTTC
abundance: -
d_gene: TRBD1
v_gene: TRBV19
j_gene: TRBJ2-7

CDR3aa: CASSEVRQGHAGNTIYF
CDR3nt: TGTGCCAGCAGTGAAGTTCGTCAGGGGCACGCTGGAAACACCATATATTTT
abundance: -
d_gene: -
v_gene: TRBV2
j_gene: TRBJ1-3

CDR3aa: CASSFGLWIPYEQYF
CDR3nt: TGTGCCAGCAGCTTTGGCCTTTGGATCCCCTACGAGCAGTACTTC
abundance: -
d_gene: -
v_gene: TRBV11-2
j_gene: TRBJ2-7

CDR3aa: CASSLSRSSVQETQYF
CDR3nt: TGTGCCAGCAGCTTGAGTAGATCGTCCGTTCAAGAGACCCAGTACTTC
abundance: -
d_gene: -
v_gene: TRBV5-6
j_gene: TRBJ2-5

CDR3aa: CASSLRDSQETQYF
CDR3nt: TGTGCCAGCAGCTTGAGGGACAGCCAAGAGACCCAGTACTTC
abundance: -
d_gene: TRBD1
v_gene: TRBV11-1
j_gene: TRBJ2-5

CDR3aa: CASSSTFRGVYEQFF
CDR3nt: TGTGCCAGCAGCTCAACTTTCCGGGGGGTCTATGAGCAGTTCTTC
abundance: -
d_gene: TRBD2
v_gene: TRBV7-2
j_gene: TRBJ2-1

CDR3aa: CASSQEFRYEQYF
CDR3nt: TGTGCCAGCAGCCAAGAATTCAGGTACGAGCAGTACTTC
abundance: -
d_gene: -
v_gene: TRBV7-2
j_gene: TRBJ2-7

CDR3aa: CASSIGTGRSNQPQHF
CDR3nt: TGTGCCAGTAGTATTGGGACAGGGAGGAGCAATCAGCCCCAGCATTTT
abundance: few
d_gene: TRBD1
v_gene: TRBV19
j_gene: TRBJ1-5

CDR3aa: CASSGQGGIETQYF
CDR3nt: TGTGCCAGCAGTGGACAGGGGGGAATAGAGACCCAGTACTTC
abundance: few
d_gene: TRBD1
v_gene: TRBV6-5
j_gene: TRBJ2-5

CDR3aa: CASSPCGQREGLGDTGELFF
CDR3nt: TGTGCCAGCAGCCCCTGCGGGCAGCGGGAGGGCCTTGGGGACACCGGGGAGCTGTTTTTT
abundance: -
d_gene: -
v_gene: TRBV21-1
j_gene: TRBJ2-2

CDR3aa: CASKSERANTGELFF
CDR3nt: TGTGCCAGCAAATCCGAGCGGGCGAACACCGGGGAGCTGTTTTTT
abundance: -
d_gene: -
v_gene: TRBV5-8
j_gene: TRBJ2-2

CDR3aa: CASSLAGMNTEAFF
CDR3nt: TGTGCCAGCAGTTTAGCGGGAATGAACACTGAAGCTTTCTTT
abundance: -
d_gene: -
v_gene: TRBV28
j_gene: TRBJ1-1

CDR3aa: CSAANQETQYF
CDR3nt: TGCAGTGCTGCGAACCAAGAGACCCAGTACTTC
abundance: -
d_gene: -
v_gene: TRBV20-1
j_gene: TRBJ2-5

CDR3aa: CASSHGVQPQETQYF
CDR3nt: TGTGCCAGCAGCCATGGAGTCCAGCCCCAAGAGACCCAGTACTTC
abundance: -
d_gene: -
v_gene: TRBV5-4
j_gene: TRBJ2-5

CDR3aa: CASSLRFGGRKEGYTF
CDR3nt: TGTGCCAGCAGCCTACGGTTCGGGGGGAGGAAGGAAGGCTACACCTTC
abundance: -
d_gene: -
v_gene: TRBV13
j_gene: TRBJ1-2

CDR3aa: CASRSLKLEQYF
CDR3nt: TGTGCCAGCAGGTCCCTAAAGCTCGAGCAGTACTTC
abundance: -
d_gene: -
v_gene: TRBV28
j_gene: TRBJ2-7

CDR3aa: CASSLRSQPQHF
CDR3nt: TGTGCCAGCAGCTTGCGTAGCCAGCCCCAGCATTTT
abundance: -
d_gene: -
v_gene: TRBV5-6
j_gene: TRBJ1-5

CDR3aa: CASSHARGLLGRGGIDSYEQYF
CDR3nt: TGCGCCAGCAGCCATGCACGCGGCCTCCTCGGGAGAGGCGGGATAGATTCCTACGAGCAGTACTTC
abundance: -
d_gene: -
v_gene: TRBV4-1
j_gene: TRBJ2-7

CDR3aa: CATSREGTGGHETQYF
CDR3nt: TGTGCCACCAGCAGAGAAGGGACAGGGGGACACGAGACCCAGTACTTC
abundance: -
d_gene: TRBD1
v_gene: TRBV15
j_gene: TRBJ2-5

CDR3aa: CASRKTGSNTGELFF
CDR3nt: TGTGCCAGCCGAAAGACAGGGTCGAACACCGGGGAGCTGTTTTTT
abundance: once
d_gene: TRBD1
v_gene: TRBV9
j_gene: TRBJ2-2

CDR3aa: CASSPRTGAYEQYF
CDR3nt: TGTGCCAGCAGCCCCCGGACAGGGGCCTACGAGCAGTACTTC
abundance: -
d_gene: TRBD1
v_gene: TRBV11-1
j_gene: TRBJ2-7

CDR3aa: CASQPLDRVGAFF
CDR3nt: TGTGCCAGCCAACCCCTCGACAGGGTTGGGGCTTTCTTT
abundance: -
d_gene: TRBD1
v_gene: TRBV27
j_gene: TRBJ1-1

CDR3aa: CASKAGAPGQETQYF
CDR3nt: TGTGCCAGCAAGGCGGGCGCCCCGGGGCAAGAGACCCAGTACTTC
abundance: -
d_gene: -
v_gene: TRBV2
j_gene: TRBJ2-5

CDR3aa: CASSLAWDSSSYNEQFF
CDR3nt: TGTGCCAGCAGCTTAGCTTGGGACAGCAGCTCCTACAATGAGCAGTTCTTC
abundance: -
d_gene: TRBD1
v_gene: TRBV11-2
j_gene: TRBJ2-1

CDR3aa: CATSRGSGEETQYF
CDR3nt: TGTGCCACCAGCAGAGGGTCAGGGGAGGAGACCCAGTACTTC
abundance: -
d_gene: -
v_gene: TRBV15
j_gene: TRBJ2-5

CDR3aa: CASSLAGLTAQETQYF
CDR3nt: TGTGCCAGCAGTTTAGCCGGTCTGACAGCCCAAGAGACCCAGTACTTC
abundance: -
d_gene: -
v_gene: TRBV28
j_gene: TRBJ2-5

CDR3aa: CASSFRGTGGNIQYF
CDR3nt: TGTGCCAGCAGCTTTCGGGGGACAGGCGGAAACATTCAGTACTTC
abundance: few
d_gene: TRBD1
v_gene: TRBV28
j_gene: TRBJ2-4

CDR3aa: CASRPITPLNTEAFF
CDR3nt: TGCGCCAGCAGACCTATCACACCTTTGAACACTGAAGCTTTCTTT
abundance: -
d_gene: -
v_gene: TRBV4-1
j_gene: TRBJ1-1